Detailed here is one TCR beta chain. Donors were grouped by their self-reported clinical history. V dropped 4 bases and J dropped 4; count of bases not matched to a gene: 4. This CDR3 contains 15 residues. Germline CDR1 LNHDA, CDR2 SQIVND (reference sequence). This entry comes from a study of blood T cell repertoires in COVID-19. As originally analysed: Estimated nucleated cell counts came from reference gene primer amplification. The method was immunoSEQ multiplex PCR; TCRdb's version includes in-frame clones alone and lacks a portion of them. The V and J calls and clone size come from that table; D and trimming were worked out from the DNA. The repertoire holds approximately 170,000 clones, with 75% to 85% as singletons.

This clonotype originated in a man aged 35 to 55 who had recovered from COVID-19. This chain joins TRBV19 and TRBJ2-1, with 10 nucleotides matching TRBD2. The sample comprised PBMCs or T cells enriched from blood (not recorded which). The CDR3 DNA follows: TGTGCCAGTAGTACCACTAGCGGGGCTTACAATGAGCAGTTCTTC. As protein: CASSTTSGAYNEQFF.